This TCR beta chain was obtained from a study of radiation and T cells in renal cell carcinoma. Germline V gives CDR1 SNHLY, CDR2 FYNNEI. V was clipped by 5 bases and J by 9 bases; unmatched bases: 13. The length of the CDR3 is 15 residues. Here immunoSEQ multiplex PCR was the method, and the copy in TCRdb shows in-frame clones only, minus some. The sample shows about 150,000 clones, about 87% of them seen only once. Stated time point: blood 2 weeks post-SBRT. Treatment of the sample: 15 Gy SBRT to primary tumor, nephrectomy 4 weeks later. The clonotype originates from a woman aged 45-65 years with renal cell carcinoma. The chain links TRBV2 to TRBJ2-1; 7 nucleotides match TRBD1. The sample in question was blood, obtained from a patient whose treatment included radiotherapy and nephrectomy. The CDR3 DNA reads TGTGCCAGCAGTCCGAACGGACAGGTAACGAGTGAGCAGTTCTTC. Amino acid sequence: CASSPNGQVTSEQFF.